This T cell receptor beta chain was observed in a study of identical twins. TCRdb reprocessed the 5' RACE reads with MiXCR, giving one entry per CDR3 protein. The data hold about 1.7 million distinct CDR3 sequences, with about 31% observed a single time. This clonotype was seen a few times. Its antigen is as yet unknown. Germline V gene lookup returns CDR1 MNHEY and CDR2 SMNVEV (reference sequence). This CDR3 contains 17 residues. V was trimmed by 4 bases and J by 8 bases, leaving 21 bases between them. The study's findings and limits: Within monozygotic twins, out-of-frame TCR alpha sharing was underestimated by the models.

Sequencing was done on a sample of cord blood. The chain employs TRBV27 and TRBJ1-6, with D possibly TRBD1 on 5 matching bases. The TCR was taken from a newborn girl in good health. CDR3 sequence reads: CASSSLTLRAPDSPLHF. CDR3 DNA sequence: TGTGCCAGCAGTTCGCTCACCCTCAGGGCCCCTGATTCACCCCTCCACTTT.